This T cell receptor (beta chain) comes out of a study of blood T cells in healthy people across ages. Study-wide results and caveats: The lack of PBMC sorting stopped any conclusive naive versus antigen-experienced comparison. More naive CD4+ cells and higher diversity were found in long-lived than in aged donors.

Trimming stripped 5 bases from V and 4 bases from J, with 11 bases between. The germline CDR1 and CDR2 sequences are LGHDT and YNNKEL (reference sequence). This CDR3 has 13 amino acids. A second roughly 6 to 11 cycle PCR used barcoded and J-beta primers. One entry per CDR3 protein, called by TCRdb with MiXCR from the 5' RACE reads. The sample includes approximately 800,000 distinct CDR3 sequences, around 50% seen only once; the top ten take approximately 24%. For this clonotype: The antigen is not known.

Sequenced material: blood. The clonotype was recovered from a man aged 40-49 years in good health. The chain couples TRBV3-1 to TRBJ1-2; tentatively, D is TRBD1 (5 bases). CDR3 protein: CASSIQVLYGYTF. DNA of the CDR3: TGTGCCAGCAGCATACAGGTTCTCTATGGCTACACCTTC. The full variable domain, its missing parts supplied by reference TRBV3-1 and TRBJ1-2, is DTAVSQTPKYLVTQMGNDKSIKCEQNLGHDTMYWYKQDSKKFLKIMFSYNNKELIINETVPNRFSPKSPDKAHLNLHINSLELGDSAVYFCASSIQVLYGYTFGSGTRLTVV.